This T cell receptor beta chain was sequenced during a study of blood T cell repertoires in COVID-19. The count of this clone is one. Some clones are missing from TCRdb's copy, which holds only in-frame ones; the method was immunoSEQ multiplex PCR. Among approximately 240,000 clones, about 83% were seen once, and the ten largest hold around 6%. The CDR3 has 15 residues. Trimming left V 6 bases short and J 1 base short, with 14 bases between. Germline CDR1 SGHDT, CDR2 YYEEEE. The specimen was peripheral blood. This sequence joins TRBV5-6 and TRBJ1-3; D might be TRBD1 (5 bases). This receptor was obtained from a human donor in a cohort sampled during active COVID-19. The CDR3 is CASTRGGGSGNTIYF. DNA for the CDR3: TGTGCCAGCACCCGCGGGGGAGGATCTGGAAACACCATATATTTT.